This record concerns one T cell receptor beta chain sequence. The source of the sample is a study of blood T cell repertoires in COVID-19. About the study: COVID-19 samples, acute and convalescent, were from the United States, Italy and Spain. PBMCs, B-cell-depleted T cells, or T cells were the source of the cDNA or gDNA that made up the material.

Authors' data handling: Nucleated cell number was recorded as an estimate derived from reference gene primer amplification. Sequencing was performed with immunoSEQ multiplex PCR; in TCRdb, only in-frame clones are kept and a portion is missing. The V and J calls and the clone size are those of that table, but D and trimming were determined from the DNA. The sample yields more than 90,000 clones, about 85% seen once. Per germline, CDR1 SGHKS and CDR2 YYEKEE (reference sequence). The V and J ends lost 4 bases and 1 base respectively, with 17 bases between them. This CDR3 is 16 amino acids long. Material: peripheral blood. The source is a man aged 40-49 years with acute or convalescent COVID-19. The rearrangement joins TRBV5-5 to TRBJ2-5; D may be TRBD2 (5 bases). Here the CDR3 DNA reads TGTGCCAGCAGCCCCCAAGTCCTAGCCCTCCAAGAGACCCAGTACTTC. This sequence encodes CASSPQVLALQETQYF.